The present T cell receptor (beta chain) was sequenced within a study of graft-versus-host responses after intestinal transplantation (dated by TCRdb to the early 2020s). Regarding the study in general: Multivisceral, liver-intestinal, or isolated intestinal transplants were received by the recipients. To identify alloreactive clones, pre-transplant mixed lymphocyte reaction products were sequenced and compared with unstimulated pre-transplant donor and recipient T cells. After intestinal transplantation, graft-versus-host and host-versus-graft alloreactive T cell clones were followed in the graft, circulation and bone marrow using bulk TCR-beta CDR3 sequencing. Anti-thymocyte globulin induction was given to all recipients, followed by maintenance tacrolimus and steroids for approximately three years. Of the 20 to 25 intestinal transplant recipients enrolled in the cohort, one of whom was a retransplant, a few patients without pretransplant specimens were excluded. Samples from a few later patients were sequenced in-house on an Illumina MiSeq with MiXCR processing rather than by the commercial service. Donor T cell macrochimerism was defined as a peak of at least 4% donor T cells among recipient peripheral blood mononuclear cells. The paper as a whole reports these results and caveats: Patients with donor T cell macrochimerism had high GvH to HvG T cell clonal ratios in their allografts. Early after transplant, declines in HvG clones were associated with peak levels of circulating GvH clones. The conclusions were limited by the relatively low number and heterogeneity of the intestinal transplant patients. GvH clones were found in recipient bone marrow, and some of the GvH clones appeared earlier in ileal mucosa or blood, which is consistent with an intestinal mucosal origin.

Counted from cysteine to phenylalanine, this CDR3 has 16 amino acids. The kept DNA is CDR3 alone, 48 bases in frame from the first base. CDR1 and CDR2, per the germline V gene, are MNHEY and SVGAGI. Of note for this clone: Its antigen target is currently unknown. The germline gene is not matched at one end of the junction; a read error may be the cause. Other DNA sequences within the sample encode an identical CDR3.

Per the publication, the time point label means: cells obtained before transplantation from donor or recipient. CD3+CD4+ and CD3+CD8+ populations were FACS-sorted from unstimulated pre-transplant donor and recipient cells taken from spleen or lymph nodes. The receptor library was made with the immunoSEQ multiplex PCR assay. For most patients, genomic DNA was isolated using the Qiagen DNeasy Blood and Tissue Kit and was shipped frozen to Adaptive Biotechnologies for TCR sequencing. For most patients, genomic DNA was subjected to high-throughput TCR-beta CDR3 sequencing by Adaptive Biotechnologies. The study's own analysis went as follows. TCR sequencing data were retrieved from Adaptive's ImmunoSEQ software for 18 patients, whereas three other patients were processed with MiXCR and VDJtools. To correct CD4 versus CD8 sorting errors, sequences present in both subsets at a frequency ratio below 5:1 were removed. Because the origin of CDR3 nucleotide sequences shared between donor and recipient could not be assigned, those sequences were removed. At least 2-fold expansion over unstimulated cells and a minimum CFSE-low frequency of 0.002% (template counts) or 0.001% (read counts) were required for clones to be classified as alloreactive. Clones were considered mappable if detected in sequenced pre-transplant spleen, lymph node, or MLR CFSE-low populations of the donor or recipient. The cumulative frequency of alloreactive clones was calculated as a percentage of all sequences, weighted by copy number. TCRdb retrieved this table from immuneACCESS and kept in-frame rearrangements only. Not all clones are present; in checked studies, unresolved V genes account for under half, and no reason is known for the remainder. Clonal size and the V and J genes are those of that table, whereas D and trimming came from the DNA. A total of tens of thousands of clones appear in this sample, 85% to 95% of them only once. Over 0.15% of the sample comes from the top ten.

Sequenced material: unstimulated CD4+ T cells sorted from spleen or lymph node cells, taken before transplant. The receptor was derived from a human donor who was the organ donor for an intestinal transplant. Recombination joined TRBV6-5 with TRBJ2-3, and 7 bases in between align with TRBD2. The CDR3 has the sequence CASSFNRGGGTDTQYF. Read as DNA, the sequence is TGTGCCAGCAGTTTTAACCGCGGGGGTGGCACAGACACGCAGTATTTT.